The 9 T cell receptor beta chains below come from one sample, sequenced in a study of blood T cell repertoires in COVID-19 (dated by TCRdb to 2018 to 2020). Receptor libraries were prepared by the immunoSEQ multiplex PCR assay. TCRdb limited this immuneACCESS table to in-frame rearrangements with V and J called. A share of clones is missing; checked studies link under half to unresolved V genes, and the rest is unexplained. The sample yields around 100,000 clones; around 84% were counted once. Of the sample, around 2% is held by the ten largest clones. Input material: peripheral blood. The receptors were gathered from a man between 65 and 85 years old with active or convalescent COVID-19.

This clone came up once. V usage is TRBV7-2 and J usage is TRBJ2-7; the match to TRBD1 covers 9 bases. The V and J ends lost 0 bases and 2 bases, in that order; junction bases with no gene match: 2. CDR3 length: 15 residues. Germline lookup yields CDR1 SGHTA and CDR2 FQGNSA. The DNA for the CDR3 is TGTGCCAGCAGCTTAGCGGGGACAGGGACCTACGAGCAGTACTTC. The encoded protein is CASSLAGTGTYEQYF.

This chain uses TRBV5-4 with TRBJ1-2, with D maybe TRBD1 (5 bases). The CDR3 spans 13 residues. The germline V gene has CDR1 SGHNT and CDR2 YYREEE (reference sequence). V lost 2 bases to trimming and J lost 2 bases, with 7 bases between them. For the CDR3, the DNA is TGTGCCAGCAGCTTCCCAGGGAACTATGGCTACACCTTC. Amino acids: CASSFPGNYGYTF.

J is TRBJ1-2 and V is TRBV7-8, with D perhaps TRBD1 (5 bases). Trimming removed 5 bases from V and 2 bases from J, with 15 bases in between. The CDR3 contains 15 residues. Germline CDR1 is SGHVS and CDR2 is FQNEAQ. CDR3 bases: TGTGCCAGCAGCCCCCGCGGTCGACAGAACTATGGCTACACCTTC. This encodes CASSPRGRQNYGYTF. Combining the CDR3 with reference TRBV7-8 and TRBJ1-2 gives the whole variable domain GAGVSQSPRYKVAKRGQDVALRCDPISGHVSLFWYQQALGQGPEFLTYFQNEAQLDKSGLPSDRFFAERPEGSVSTLKIQRTQQEDSAVYLCASSPRGRQNYGYTFGSGTRLTVV.

The chain recombines TRBV6-6 with TRBJ1-4; D is unresolved. This CDR3 has 13 amino acids. The V gene lost 6 bases and the J gene lost 8 bases, with 13 bases spanning the gap. CDR1 and CDR2 from the germline V gene are MNHNY and SVGAGI (reference sequence). The CDR3 spells CASSLRREEKLFF. In nucleotides, the CDR3 is TGTGCCAGCAGCCTGAGAAGGGAGGAAAAACTGTTTTTT.

The chain recombines TRBV28 with TRBJ1-2; D is ambiguous. Germline V gene lookup returns CDR1 MDHEN and CDR2 SYDVKM. The CDR3 contains 13 residues. Trimming shortened V by 7 bases and J by 4 bases, and 13 bases separated the two germline ends. CDR3 sequence: CASTQDGIYGYTF. CDR3 sequence (DNA): TGTGCCAGCACCCAGGACGGGATCTATGGCTACACCTTC.

The chain recombines TRBV28 with TRBJ1-5; tentatively, D is TRBD1 (6 bases). This CDR3 has 15 amino acids. Trimming removed 3 bases from V and 0 bases from J, with 9 bases in between. The V gene's germline CDR1 is MDHEN and CDR2 SYDVKM. In nucleotides, the CDR3 is TGTGCCAGCAGTTTCGACAGGTATAGCAATCAGCCCCAGCATTTT. Translated, it gives CASSFDRYSNQPQHF.

The chain recombines TRBV7-2 with TRBJ2-2; 9 positions match TRBD2. The CDR3 spans 17 residues. The germline V gene has CDR1 SGHTA and CDR2 FQGNSA. V gave up 0 bases and J gave up 5 bases; unmatched junction bases: 7. CDR3 loop: CASSLAFGGGVTGELFF. CDR3 DNA sequence: TGTGCCAGCAGCTTAGCGTTCGGCGGGGGGGTGACCGGGGAGCTGTTTTTT.

The chain combines TRBV15 with TRBJ2-7; the D gene is possibly TRBD2 (6 bases). Germline V CDR1 and CDR2: LNHNV, YYDKDF (reference sequence). Trimming cost V 1 base and J 5 bases, with 9 bases left between them. There are 13 residues in the CDR3. The DNA of the CDR3 is TGTGCCACCAGCAGAGGGAGGGTGCACGAGCAGTACTTC. Its translation: CATSRGRVHEQYF.

The chain couples TRBV28 to TRBJ1-1; 7 bases are shared with TRBD1. The CDR3 totals 12 residues. Germline-derived CDR1 and CDR2 are MDHEN and SYDVKM. J was trimmed by 11 bases and V by 5 bases; bases with no gene match: 8. The CDR3 sequence is CASSEPTGIAFF. CDR3 in DNA: TGTGCCAGCAGTGAGCCGACAGGGATCGCTTTCTTT.